This T cell receptor (beta chain) was sequenced for a study of blood T cells in healthy people across ages. Primed by a sample-barcoded 5' primer and a J-beta primer mix, a second PCR proceeded for roughly 7 to 12 cycles. A 12-random-nucleotide template-switch adaptor tagged each cDNA molecule. Every sample produced at least 3 million CDR3-containing paired-end reads. TCRdb re-called the 5' RACE reads through MiXCR, storing one row per CDR3 protein. The sample carries about 1.5 million distinct CDR3 sequences, 40% to 45% recorded once. Regarding the study as a whole: It was held that the diversity estimates obtained from one million T cells were underestimates. Diversity of TCR beta per million T cells declined in a roughly linear way with age.

For this clonotype: Its antigen is not identified.

CDR1 SNHLY and CDR2 FYNNEI come from the germline V gene. This CDR3 contains 14 residues. Trimming took 7 bases from V and 7 from J, leaving 18 bases between them. Sequenced: blood. The origin of this receptor is a woman aged 18-30 years in good health. The chain carries TRBV2 and TRBJ2-3, with a weak D call TRBD2 (6 bases). CDR3: CASNPGLGPHTQYF. In nucleotides, the CDR3 is TGTGCCAGCAATCCGGGACTTGGGCCACATACGCAGTATTTT.